There are a few counts of the clone carrying this TCR beta chain. This specimen comes from a study of cytomegalovirus exposure and HLA in healthy donors. As for the study in general: Early release data held 75 million to 100 million unique TCRs from HLA-typed donors.

Germline CDR1 MNHNS, CDR2 SASEGT. Trimming shortened V by 8 bases and J by 6 bases, and 19 bases separated the two germline ends. This CDR3 region has 14 residues. PCR employed 60 Vbeta and 13 Jbeta primers. TCRdb's table, derived via immunoSEQ multiplex PCR, lists solely in-frame clones and lacks some. The repertoire consists of about 130,000 clones, with over 9.5% occurring once and the leading ten covering 4.6%. This TCR was sampled from a woman aged 18 to 35 in good health and CMV-seropositive. The sequencing sample was made of PBMCs. This sequence joins TRBV6-1 and TRBJ1-2; D perhaps matches TRBD1 (5 bases). This CDR3 reads CASERRQPSDGYTF. CDR3 sequence (DNA): TGTGCCAGCGAGCGACGACAGCCCTCGGATGGCTACACCTTC.